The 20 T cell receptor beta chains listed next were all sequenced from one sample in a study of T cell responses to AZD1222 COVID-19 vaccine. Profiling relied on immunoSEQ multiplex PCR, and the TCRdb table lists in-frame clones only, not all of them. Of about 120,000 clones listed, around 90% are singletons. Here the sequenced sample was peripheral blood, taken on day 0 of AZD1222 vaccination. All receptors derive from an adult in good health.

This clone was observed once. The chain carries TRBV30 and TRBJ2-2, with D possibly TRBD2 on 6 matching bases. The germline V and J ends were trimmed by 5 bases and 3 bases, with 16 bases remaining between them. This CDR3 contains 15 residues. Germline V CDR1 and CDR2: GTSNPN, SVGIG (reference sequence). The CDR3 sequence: CAWRAGEADTGELFF. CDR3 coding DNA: TGTGCCTGGCGCGCCGGGGAGGCGGACACCGGGGAGCTGTTTTTT.

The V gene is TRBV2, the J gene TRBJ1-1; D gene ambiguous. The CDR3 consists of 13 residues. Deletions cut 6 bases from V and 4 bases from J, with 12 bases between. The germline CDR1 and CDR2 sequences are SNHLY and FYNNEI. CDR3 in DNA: TGTGCCAGCAGGTCTGAAACCGGCACTGAAGCTTTCTTT. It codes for CASRSETGTEAFF.

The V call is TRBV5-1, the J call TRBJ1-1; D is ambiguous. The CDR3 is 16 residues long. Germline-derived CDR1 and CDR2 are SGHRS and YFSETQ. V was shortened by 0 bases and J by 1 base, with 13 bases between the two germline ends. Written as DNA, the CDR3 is TGCGCCAGCAGCTTGGTTTACGCAGGAGAGAACACTGAAGCTTTCTTT. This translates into CASSLVYAGENTEAFF.

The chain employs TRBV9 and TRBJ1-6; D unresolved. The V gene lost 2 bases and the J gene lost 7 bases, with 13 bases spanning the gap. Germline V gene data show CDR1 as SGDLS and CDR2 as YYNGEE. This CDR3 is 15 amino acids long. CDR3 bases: TGTGCCAGCAGCGTGGGTCAGGCCCCAAATTCACCCCTCCACTTT. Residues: CASSVGQAPNSPLHF.

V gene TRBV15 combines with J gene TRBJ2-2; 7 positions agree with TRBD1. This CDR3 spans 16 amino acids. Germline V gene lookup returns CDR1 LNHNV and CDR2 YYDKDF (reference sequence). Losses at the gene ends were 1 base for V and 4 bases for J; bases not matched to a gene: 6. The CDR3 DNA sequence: TGTGCCACCAGCAGAGGGCCAGGGGGTTCCACCGGGGAGCTGTTTTTT. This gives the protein CATSRGPGGSTGELFF. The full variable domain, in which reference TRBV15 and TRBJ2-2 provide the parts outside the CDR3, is DAMVIQNPRYQVTQFGKPVTLSCSQTLNHNVMYWYQQKSSQAPKLLFHYYDKDFNNEADTPDNFQSRRPNTSFCFLDIRSPGLGDTAMYLCATSRGPGGSTGELFFGEGSRLTVL.

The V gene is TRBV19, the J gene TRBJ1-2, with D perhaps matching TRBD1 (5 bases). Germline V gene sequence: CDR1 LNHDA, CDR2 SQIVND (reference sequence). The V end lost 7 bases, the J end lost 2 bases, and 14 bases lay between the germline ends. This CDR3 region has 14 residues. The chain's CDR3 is CASTRGPRNYGYTF. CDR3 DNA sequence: TGTGCCAGTACTCGGGGACCCCGGAACTATGGCTACACCTTC.

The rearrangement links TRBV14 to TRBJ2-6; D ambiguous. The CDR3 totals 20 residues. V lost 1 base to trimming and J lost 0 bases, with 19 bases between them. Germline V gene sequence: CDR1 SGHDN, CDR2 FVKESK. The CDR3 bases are TGTGCCAGCAGCCAAGGGCCGACCAATATTTTAAGCTCTGGGGCCAACGTCCTGACTTTC. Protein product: CASSQGPTNILSSGANVLTF.

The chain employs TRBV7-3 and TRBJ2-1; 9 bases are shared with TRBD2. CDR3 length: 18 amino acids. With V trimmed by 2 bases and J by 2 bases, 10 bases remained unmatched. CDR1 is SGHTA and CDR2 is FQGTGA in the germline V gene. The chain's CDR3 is CASSLSVGLAPAYNEQFF. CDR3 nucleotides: TGTGCCAGCAGCTTATCCGTTGGACTAGCGCCCGCCTACAATGAGCAGTTCTTC. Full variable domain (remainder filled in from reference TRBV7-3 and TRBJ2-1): GAGVSQTPSNKVTEKGKYVELRCDPISGHTALYWYRQSLGQGPEFLIYFQGTGAADDSGLPNDRFFAVRPEGSVSTLKIQRTERGDSAVYLCASSLSVGLAPAYNEQFFGPGTRLTVL.

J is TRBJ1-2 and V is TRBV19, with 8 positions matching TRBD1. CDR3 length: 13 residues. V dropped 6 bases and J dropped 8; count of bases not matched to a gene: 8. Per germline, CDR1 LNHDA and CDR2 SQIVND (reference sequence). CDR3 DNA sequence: TGTGCCAGTAGAAACGGACAGGGCTGGGGCTACACCTTC. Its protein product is CASRNGQGWGYTF.

In nucleotides, the CDR3 is TGTGCCAGCAGTTACGACGGGGGCCTTAATGAAAAACTGTTTTTT. This sequence encodes CASSYDGGLNEKLFF. The chain recombines TRBV6-5 with TRBJ1-4; TRBD1 is a possible D gene (6 bases). Germline CDR1 reads MNHEY; CDR2 reads SVGAGI. CDR3 length: 15 residues. The V end was cut by 2 bases, the J end by 4 bases, with 11 bases between.

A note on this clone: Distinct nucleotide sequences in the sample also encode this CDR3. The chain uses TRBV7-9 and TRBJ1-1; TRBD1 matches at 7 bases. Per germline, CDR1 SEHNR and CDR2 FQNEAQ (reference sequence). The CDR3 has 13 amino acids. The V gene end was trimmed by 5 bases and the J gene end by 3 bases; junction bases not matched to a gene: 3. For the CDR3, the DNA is TGTGCCAGCAGCCTGACAGGGTACACTGAAGCTTTCTTT. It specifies CASSLTGYTEAFF.

The CDR3 protein is CASSPPGENSNQPQHF. CDR3 sequence (DNA): TGTGCCAGCTCACCACCGGGGGAGAATAGCAATCAGCCCCAGCATTTT. The genes are TRBV18 and TRBJ1-5; D perhaps matches TRBD1 (5 bases). The CDR3 has 16 amino acids. Trimming left V 0 bases short and J 0 bases short, with 9 bases between. Germline-derived CDR1 and CDR2 are KGHSH and LQKENI.

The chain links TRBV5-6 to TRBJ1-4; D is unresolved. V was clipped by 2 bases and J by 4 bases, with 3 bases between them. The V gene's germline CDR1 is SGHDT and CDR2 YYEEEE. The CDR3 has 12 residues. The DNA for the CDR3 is TGTGCCAGCAGCTTAATTAATGAAAAACTGTTTTTT. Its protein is CASSLINEKLFF.

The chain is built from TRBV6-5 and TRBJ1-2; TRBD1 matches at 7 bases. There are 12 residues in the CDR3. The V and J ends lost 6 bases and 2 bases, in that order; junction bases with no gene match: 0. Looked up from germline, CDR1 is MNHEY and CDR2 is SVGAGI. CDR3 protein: CASRTGNYGYTF. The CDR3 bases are TGTGCCAGCAGGACAGGGAACTATGGCTACACCTTC.

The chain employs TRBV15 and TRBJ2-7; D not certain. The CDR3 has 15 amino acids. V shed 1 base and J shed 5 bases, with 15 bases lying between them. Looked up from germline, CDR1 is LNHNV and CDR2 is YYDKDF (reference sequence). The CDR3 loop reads CATSRGPPKNNEQYF. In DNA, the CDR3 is TGTGCCACCAGCAGAGGTCCGCCTAAAAATAACGAGCAGTACTTC.

CDR3 region: CASTAQVNYGYTF. CDR3 coding DNA: TGCGCCAGCACTGCTCAGGTCAACTATGGCTACACCTTC. The chain is built from TRBV10-2 and TRBJ1-2, with D hard to call. Per germline, CDR1 WSHSY and CDR2 SAAADI. Trimming removed 7 bases from V and 2 bases from J, with 11 bases in between. The CDR3 totals 13 residues.

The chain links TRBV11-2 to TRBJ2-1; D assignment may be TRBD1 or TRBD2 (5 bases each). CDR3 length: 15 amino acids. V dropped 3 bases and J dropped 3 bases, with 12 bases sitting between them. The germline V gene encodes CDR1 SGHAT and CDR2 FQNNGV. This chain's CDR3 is CASSLSGTFYNEQFF. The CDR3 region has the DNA TGTGCCAGCAGCTTGTCAGGGACCTTCTACAATGAGCAGTTCTTC.

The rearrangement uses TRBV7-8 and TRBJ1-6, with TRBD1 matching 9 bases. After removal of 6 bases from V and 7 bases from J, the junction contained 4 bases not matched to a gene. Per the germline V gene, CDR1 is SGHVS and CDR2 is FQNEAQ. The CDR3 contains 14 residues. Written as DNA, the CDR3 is TGTGCCAGCAGTCCCGACAGGGGGAATTCACCCCTCCACTTT. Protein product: CASSPDRGNSPLHF.

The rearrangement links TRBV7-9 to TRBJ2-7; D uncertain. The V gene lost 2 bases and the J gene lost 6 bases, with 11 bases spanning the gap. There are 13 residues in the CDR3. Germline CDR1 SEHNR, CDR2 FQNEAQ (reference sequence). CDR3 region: CASSLWEVGEQYF. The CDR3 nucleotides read TGTGCCAGCAGCTTATGGGAAGTGGGCGAGCAGTACTTC.

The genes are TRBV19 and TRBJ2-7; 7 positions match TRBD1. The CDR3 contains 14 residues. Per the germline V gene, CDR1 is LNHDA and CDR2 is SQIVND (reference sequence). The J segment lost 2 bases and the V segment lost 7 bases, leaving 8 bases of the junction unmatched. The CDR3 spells CASTHRGNTYEQYF. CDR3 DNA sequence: TGTGCCAGTACTCACAGGGGAAATACCTACGAGCAGTACTTC.